Reported below is one T cell receptor (beta chain). This record belongs to a study of OX40 agonist ivuxolimab in advanced cancers. The protocol was immunoSEQ multiplex PCR, while the TCRdb copy is restricted to in-frame clones and leaves out a portion. This sample has roughly 35,000 clones; 86% occur once, and the top ten carry roughly 2.4%. With autoimmune disease history or systemic immunosuppression, patients were excluded. V was cut by 5 bases and J by 4 bases, with 15 bases left in between. The CDR3 spans 15 residues. Germline CDR1 and CDR2: LNHDA and SQIVND (reference sequence). The chain employs TRBV19 and TRBJ1-5; unclear D gene. The sequences come from CD4+ or CD8+ T cells sorted from blood, collected in a trial of the OX40 agonist ivuxolimab. The sequence came from an adult with an advanced solid tumor such as melanoma, head and neck, liver or kidney cancer. The CDR3 DNA reads as TGTGCCAGTAGTTTCCGTCCCCAGGAGAATCAGCCCCAGCATTTT. It is translated as CASSFRPQENQPQHF.